This T cell receptor (beta chain) was obtained from a study of blood T cell repertoires in COVID-19. The overall study: COVID-19 samples, acute and convalescent, were from the United States, Italy and Spain. PBMCs, B-cell-depleted T cells, or T cells provided the cDNA or gDNA that made up the material.

It was during active infection that Seattle patients were enrolled and then longitudinally followed. Methods used by the authors: Amplification from reference gene primers served as the basis for estimated nucleated cell counts. Assay used: immunoSEQ multiplex PCR; TCRdb lists only in-frame clones, some missing. V and J calls and clone size follow that table, whereas D and trimming were derived from the DNA. In the table there are roughly 230,000 clones, nearly 90% of which are singletons. The CDR3 totals 15 residues. CDR1 and CDR2 from the germline V gene are LNHDA and SQIVND (reference sequence). Trimming cost V 4 bases and J 5 bases, with 14 bases left between them.

V and J are TRBV19 and TRBJ1-4; D may be TRBD1 (5 bases). Sequenced: peripheral blood. This TCR came from an older woman with COVID-19, enrolled during active disease. This chain's CDR3 is CASSKQTRQNEKLFF. CDR3 nucleotide sequence: TGTGCCAGTAGTAAACAAACCCGACAGAATGAAAAACTGTTTTTT.